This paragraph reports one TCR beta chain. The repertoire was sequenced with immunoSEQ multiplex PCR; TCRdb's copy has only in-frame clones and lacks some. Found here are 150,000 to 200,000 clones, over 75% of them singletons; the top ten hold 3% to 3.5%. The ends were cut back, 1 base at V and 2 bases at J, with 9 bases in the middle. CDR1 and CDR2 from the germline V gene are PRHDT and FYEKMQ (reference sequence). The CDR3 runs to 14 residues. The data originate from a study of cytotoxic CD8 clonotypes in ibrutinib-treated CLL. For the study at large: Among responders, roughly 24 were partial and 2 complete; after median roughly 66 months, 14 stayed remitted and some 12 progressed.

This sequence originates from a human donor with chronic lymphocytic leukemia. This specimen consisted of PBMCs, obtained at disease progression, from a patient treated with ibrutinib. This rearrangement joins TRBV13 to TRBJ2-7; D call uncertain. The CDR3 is CASSLAQRAYEQYF. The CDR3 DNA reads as TGTGCCAGCAGCTTAGCCCAAAGGGCCTACGAGCAGTACTTC. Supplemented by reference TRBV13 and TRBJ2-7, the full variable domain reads AAGVIQSPRHLIKEKRETATLKCYPIPRHDTVYWYQQGPGQDPQFLISFYEKMQSDKGSIPDRFSAQQFSDYHSELNMSSLELGDSALYFCASSLAQRAYEQYFGPGTRLTVT.